This entry features one TCR beta chain sequence. The target antigen is unknown. This specimen comes from a study of blood T cells in healthy people across ages. Across the study: There was about one barcoded beta molecule captured by template switching per two T cells. The study, taken as a whole, reports: There were more naive CD4+ cells and higher diversity in long-lived donors than in aged donors. With donor CMV status unknown, expanded clonotype changes were possibly confounded.

Per the germline V gene, CDR1 is LNHNV and CDR2 is YYDKDF (reference sequence). The CDR3 has 17 residues. V was shortened by 0 bases and J by 0 bases, with 13 bases between the two germline ends. Sample-barcoded 5' priming and a J-beta primer mix drove a second PCR of roughly 7 to 11 cycles. A template-switch adaptor that had 12 random nucleotides put a tag on each cDNA molecule. TCRdb ran MiXCR on the 5' RACE reads and lists one entry per CDR3 protein. The table includes 1.4 million or so distinct CDR3 sequences, 42% detected once. The receptor was isolated from a young woman in good health. J is TRBJ2-3 and V is TRBV15, with TRBD1 as a possible D gene (6 bases). The sample comprised blood. Here the CDR3 reads CATSRDTGPISTDTQYF. The CDR3 DNA reads TGTGCCACCAGCAGAGATACAGGGCCGATTAGCACAGATACGCAGTATTTT.